The rows below give T cell receptor beta chains drawn from one sample of a study of T cells in localized non-small cell lung cancer. Sequencing was performed with immunoSEQ multiplex PCR; in TCRdb, only in-frame clones are kept and a portion is missing. The sample holds about 1,400 clones, 33% seen once. Source: lung tumor tissue, taken before any cancer treatment. The receptors stem from a man aged 40-75 years with stage II lung adenocarcinoma. The conserved cysteine and the conserved F or W are not part of the CDR3 here.

j_call | v_call | cdr3_aa
TRBJ2-6 | TRBV18 | ASSPPDRVRANVLT
TRBJ2-1 | TRBV5-1 | ASSLVGEYYNEQF
TRBJ2-7 | TRBV9 | ASSITGGSVDEQY
TRBJ1-3 | TRBV6-8 | ASSMSAEAGNTIY
TRBJ2-2 | TRBV19 | ASSPRSWVSNTGELF
TRBJ1-4 | TRBV6-8 | ASSYRYEKLF
TRBJ1-5 | TRBV19 | ASSQVHNQPQH
TRBJ1-1 | TRBV6-4 | ASSSRGRGNTEAF
TRBJ2-1 | TRBV30 | AWAKPEGSYNEQF
TRBJ1-1 | TRBV30 | AWSRGEGHF
TRBJ2-3 | TRBV18 | ASSRGLAELFPTDTQY
TRBJ2-7 | TRBV6-7 | ASSYGRAYEQY
TRBJ2-7 | TRBV15 | ATSRDIEVTYEQY
TRBJ2-2 | TRBV1 | ASSQVGGELF
TRBJ2-5 | TRBV11-3 | ASSRIPGQGLETQY
TRBJ2-7 | TRBV6-7 | ASSALGTGSRYEQY
TRBJ2-2 | TRBV19 | ASNPNSGTGGKGRRTGELF
TRBJ2-7 | TRBV6-7 | ASRDRGEQY
TRBJ2-3 | TRBV9 | ASCRRDGADTQY
TRBJ2-1 | TRBV9 | ASSSSDLGNEQF
TRBJ2-7 | TRBV28 | ASSEPSFSSYEQY
TRBJ1-2 | TRBV28 | ASSPPWGPNYGYT
TRBJ1-4 | TRBV2 | ASSAWTVNEKLF
TRBJ1-1 | TRBV6-8 | ASRGTGVTRRAF
TRBJ1-5 | TRBV6-8 | ASSYGAGYSNQPQH
TRBJ2-7 | TRBV6-8 | ASSDSGHGLYEQY
TRBJ1-3 | TRBV11-3 | ASSFHPGTVSGNTIY
TRBJ2-3 | TRBV6-8 | ASSSPGTVSTDTQY
TRBJ2-1 | TRBV29-1 | SVQTSGPPLGPYNEQF
TRBJ2-2 | TRBV9 | ASSVDYTGELF
TRBJ2-2 | TRBV12-5 | ASGLFTGELF
TRBJ1-2 | TRBV19 | ASSINRGGYT
TRBJ2-1 | TRBV19 | ASSRKVGGPLHNEQF
TRBJ1-5 | TRBV7-1 | ASSLNGDQPQH
TRBJ2-7 | TRBV29-1 | SVSPGTYEQY
TRBJ2-5 | TRBV14 | ASSHSRGTQY
TRBJ1-5 | TRBV30 | AWSEGTGYFQPQH
TRBJ2-2 | TRBV19 | ATGNANTGELF
TRBJ2-1 | TRBV19 | ASSIGTSGSNEQF
TRBJ2-1 | TRBV30 | AWSPGGLVNEQF
TRBJ2-5 | TRBV6-8 | ASSYSSGLAGEETQY
TRBJ1-2 | TRBV19 | ASSIPGRGWGYT